The entry below gives a single T cell receptor (beta chain) sequence along with its context. Its antigen is still unknown. With a J-beta primer mix and a sample-barcoded 5' primer, a second PCR ran roughly 7 to 11 cycles. TCRdb itself ran the 5' RACE reads through MiXCR, one entry per CDR3 protein. The sample has roughly 2 million distinct CDR3 sequences, around half seen once. The data stem from a study of blood T cells in healthy people across ages. Findings of the study overall: Estimated diversity, derived from one million T cells, was regarded as an underestimate.

V was pared by 4 bases and J by 2 bases, with 10 bases of the junction left unmatched. Per the germline V gene, CDR1 is LGHNT and CDR2 is FRNRAP. The CDR3 runs to 16 residues. This receptor was taken from a woman aged 40 to 49 in good health. The chain joins TRBV12-5 to TRBJ2-5, with TRBD1 identical over 7 bases. What was sequenced was blood. The DNA for the CDR3 is TGTGCTAGTGGTTCGAAACAAGGGACAGCTCAAGAGACCCAGTACTTC. Protein: CASGSKQGTAQETQYF.